The rows below give T cell receptor beta chains drawn from one sample of a study of T cells after yellow fever vaccination. MiXCR, applied by TCRdb to the 5' RACE reads, yields one record per CDR3 protein. The table lists 500,000 to 650,000 distinct CDR3 sequences, about a sixth of them singletons. The sequences come from PBMCs, collected about 5 days after the first yellow fever vaccination. These receptors were obtained from a man aged 18 to 29 who received the YFV17D yellow fever vaccine. Both conserved end residues are part of each CDR3. Fields, in order: clone size, D gene, J gene, V gene, CDR3 protein, CDR3 DNA. A D gene is named only where the DNA matches it firmly. The size field is filled for only some rows; it gives once, few, many or a size class.

clone_size: few
d_call: -
j_call: TRBJ2-7
v_call: TRBV7-8
cdr3_aa: CASSLGRSFDEQYF
cdr3_nt: TGTGCCAGCAGCTTAGGGCGGAGCTTTGACGAGCAGTACTTC

clone_size: few
d_call: -
j_call: TRBJ1-2
v_call: TRBV9
cdr3_aa: CASTNTVGTQVYGYTF
cdr3_nt: TGTGCCAGTACCAATACGGTCGGAACCCAGGTCTATGGCTACACCTTC

clone_size: few
d_call: -
j_call: TRBJ1-3
v_call: TRBV5-1
cdr3_aa: CASSLFSDGNTIYF
cdr3_nt: TGCGCCAGCAGCTTGTTCTCAGATGGAAACACCATATATTTT

clone_size: -
d_call: -
j_call: TRBJ2-5
v_call: TRBV6-5
cdr3_aa: CASSYSGLQETQYF
cdr3_nt: TGTGCCAGCAGTTACTCCGGGCTTCAAGAGACCCAGTACTTC

clone_size: many
d_call: -
j_call: TRBJ2-5
v_call: TRBV5-1
cdr3_aa: CASSLGDRQETQYF
cdr3_nt: TGCGCCAGCAGCTTAGGTGATCGGCAAGAGACCCAGTACTTC

clone_size: few
d_call: TRBD2
j_call: TRBJ2-1
v_call: TRBV28
cdr3_aa: CASSLQTSGGAWNEQFF
cdr3_nt: TGTGCCAGCAGTTTACAGACTAGCGGGGGGGCCTGGAATGAGCAGTTCTTC

clone_size: few
d_call: TRBD1
j_call: TRBJ1-2
v_call: TRBV12-3/TRBV12-4
cdr3_aa: CASSMPGQGNRGYTF
cdr3_nt: TGTGCCAGCAGTATGCCGGGACAGGGGAATCGTGGCTACACCTTC

clone_size: many
d_call: TRBD2
j_call: TRBJ2-1
v_call: TRBV18
cdr3_aa: CASSPQGGQQFF
cdr3_nt: TGTGCCAGCTCACCGCAGGGAGGGCAGCAGTTCTTC

clone_size: many
d_call: -
j_call: TRBJ2-4
v_call: TRBV7-2
cdr3_aa: CASRSTGLAKNIQYF
cdr3_nt: TGTGCCAGCAGATCAACAGGGCTAGCCAAAAACATTCAGTACTTC

clone_size: few
d_call: TRBD2
j_call: TRBJ2-1
v_call: TRBV5-5
cdr3_aa: CASSLGLAGLSSYNEQFF
cdr3_nt: TGTGCCAGCAGCTTGGGACTAGCGGGGCTTAGCTCCTACAATGAGCAGTTCTTC

clone_size: few
d_call: -
j_call: TRBJ1-4
v_call: TRBV5-5
cdr3_aa: CASSLGWRSTNEKLFF
cdr3_nt: TGTGCCAGCAGCTTGGGGTGGAGATCAACTAATGAAAAACTGTTTTTT

clone_size: few
d_call: -
j_call: TRBJ2-3
v_call: TRBV6-5
cdr3_aa: CASSYSLSTDTQYF
cdr3_nt: TGTGCCAGCAGTTACTCTCTAAGCACAGATACGCAGTATTTT

clone_size: -
d_call: TRBD1
j_call: TRBJ2-2
v_call: TRBV7-9
cdr3_aa: CASKEQGTGELFF
cdr3_nt: TGTGCCAGTAAGGAACAGGGGACCGGGGAGCTGTTTTTT

clone_size: -
d_call: -
j_call: TRBJ1-2
v_call: TRBV7-3
cdr3_aa: CASSSNPGGVGYTF
cdr3_nt: TGTGCCAGCAGCTCCAACCCCGGGGGGGTCGGCTACACCTTC

clone_size: few
d_call: -
j_call: TRBJ2-7
v_call: TRBV7-9
cdr3_aa: CASSVIGYEQYF
cdr3_nt: TGTGCCAGCAGCGTAATAGGCTACGAGCAGTACTTC

clone_size: -
d_call: -
j_call: TRBJ2-7
v_call: TRBV12-3/TRBV12-4
cdr3_aa: CASSVGAGQYF
cdr3_nt: TGTGCCAGCTCGGTTGGGGCCGGGCAGTACTTC

clone_size: -
d_call: TRBD1
j_call: TRBJ2-7
v_call: TRBV9
cdr3_aa: CASSVDVRGYEQYF
cdr3_nt: TGTGCCAGCAGCGTAGATGTCAGGGGGTATGAGCAGTACTTC

clone_size: few
d_call: -
j_call: TRBJ2-3
v_call: TRBV5-6
cdr3_aa: CASTFATGTGGDTQYF
cdr3_nt: TGTGCCAGCACCTTTGCCACCGGGACTGGAGGAGATACGCAGTATTTT

clone_size: few
d_call: -
j_call: TRBJ1-1
v_call: TRBV14
cdr3_aa: CASSQGIMNTEAFF
cdr3_nt: TGTGCCAGCAGCCAGGGGATTATGAACACTGAAGCTTTCTTT

clone_size: few
d_call: -
j_call: TRBJ1-5
v_call: TRBV28
cdr3_aa: CASSSGQSDQPQHF
cdr3_nt: TGTGCCAGCAGTTCAGGACAGTCCGATCAGCCCCAGCATTTT

clone_size: -
d_call: -
j_call: TRBJ1-4
v_call: TRBV4-2
cdr3_aa: CASSQEDRGNEKLFF
cdr3_nt: TGTGCCAGCAGCCAGGAAGACAGAGGGAATGAAAAACTGTTTTTT

clone_size: -
d_call: TRBD1
j_call: TRBJ1-4
v_call: TRBV2
cdr3_aa: CASSGDRPTFKSTNEKLFF
cdr3_nt: TGTGCCAGCAGTGGGGACAGGCCCACATTCAAGTCGACTAATGAAAAACTGTTTTTT

clone_size: -
d_call: TRBD2
j_call: TRBJ2-3
v_call: TRBV9
cdr3_aa: CASSVGGTGGNTQYF
cdr3_nt: TGTGCCAGCAGCGTAGGTGGAACGGGGGGGAATACGCAGTATTTT

clone_size: -
d_call: -
j_call: TRBJ2-3
v_call: TRBV20-1
cdr3_aa: CSARRFLSTDTQYF
cdr3_nt: TGCAGTGCGAGAAGGTTCCTAAGCACAGATACGCAGTATTTT

clone_size: few
d_call: TRBD1
j_call: TRBJ2-1
v_call: TRBV20-1
cdr3_aa: CSASYRGAYNEQFF
cdr3_nt: TGCAGTGCTAGCTACAGGGGGGCCTACAATGAGCAGTTCTTC

clone_size: -
d_call: TRBD1
j_call: TRBJ1-6
v_call: TRBV12-3/TRBV12-4
cdr3_aa: CASSPPGGRDYNSPLHF
cdr3_nt: TGTGCCAGCAGTCCCCCAGGGGGAAGGGATTATAATTCACCCCTCCACTTT

clone_size: few
d_call: TRBD2
j_call: TRBJ2-3
v_call: TRBV12-3/TRBV12-4
cdr3_aa: CASSWARGIGTDTQYF
cdr3_nt: TGTGCCAGCAGTTGGGCGCGGGGGATTGGGACAGATACGCAGTATTTT

clone_size: -
d_call: -
j_call: TRBJ2-1
v_call: TRBV5-1
cdr3_aa: CASAGLENGENEQFF
cdr3_nt: TGCGCCAGCGCCGGACTGGAGAATGGGGAGAATGAGCAGTTCTTC

clone_size: -
d_call: TRBD2
j_call: TRBJ2-7
v_call: TRBV5-6
cdr3_aa: CASSTKGGTRTNYEQYF
cdr3_nt: TGTGCCAGCAGCACAAAGGGGGGGACTAGAACAAACTACGAGCAGTACTTC

clone_size: few
d_call: -
j_call: TRBJ1-4
v_call: TRBV3-1
cdr3_aa: CASRITRNSAGEKLFF
cdr3_nt: TGTGCCAGCAGAATAACGCGGAACAGCGCGGGGGAAAAACTGTTTTTT

clone_size: -
d_call: TRBD1
j_call: TRBJ1-5
v_call: TRBV4-1
cdr3_aa: CASSQGAPDRGYQPQHF
cdr3_nt: TGCGCCAGCAGCCAGGGAGCGCCGGACAGGGGCTATCAGCCCCAGCATTTT

clone_size: -
d_call: -
j_call: TRBJ1-3
v_call: TRBV7-8
cdr3_aa: CASSLEGFSGNTIYF
cdr3_nt: TGTGCCAGCAGCTTAGAAGGATTCTCTGGAAACACCATATATTTT

clone_size: few
d_call: -
j_call: TRBJ1-5
v_call: TRBV12-3/TRBV12-4
cdr3_aa: CASTWGRRSNQPQHF
cdr3_nt: TGTGCCAGCACCTGGGGCCGCCGGAGCAATCAGCCCCAGCATTTT

clone_size: few
d_call: -
j_call: TRBJ1-4
v_call: TRBV5-1
cdr3_aa: CASSPGPVGEKLFF
cdr3_nt: TGCGCCAGCAGCCCTGGGCCCGTCGGGGAAAAACTGTTTTTT

clone_size: many
d_call: -
j_call: TRBJ2-4
v_call: TRBV6-1
cdr3_aa: CASSKMSRDLAKNIQYF
cdr3_nt: TGTGCCAGCAGTAAAATGTCGAGAGACCTAGCCAAAAACATTCAGTACTTC

clone_size: few
d_call: TRBD2
j_call: TRBJ2-5
v_call: TRBV7-2
cdr3_aa: CASSHERGGETQYF
cdr3_nt: TGTGCCAGCAGTCACGAGCGGGGGGGTGAGACCCAGTACTTC

clone_size: few
d_call: TRBD2
j_call: TRBJ2-5
v_call: TRBV5-5
cdr3_aa: CASSWGRDQETQYF
cdr3_nt: TGTGCCAGCAGCTGGGGGAGGGATCAAGAGACCCAGTACTTC

clone_size: few
d_call: -
j_call: TRBJ2-1
v_call: TRBV20-1
cdr3_aa: CSADRQVRNEQFF
cdr3_nt: TGCAGTGCTGACCGGCAGGTCCGCAATGAGCAGTTCTTC